This TCR beta chain was found in a study of T cell responses to AZD1222 COVID-19 vaccine. Findings and limits, study-wide: White British ancestry dominated among donors, who included more females, and clonal diversity was possibly underestimated. CD4 TCRs linked to vaccination spanned spike, dominating at 160-218 and 743-854. The number of AZD1222 recipients seropositive at baseline was only five or six. Targeting of unmutated variant regions was reportedly seen in nearly half of spike-specific TCRs.

For this clone: Its antigen is not identified.

Trimming cost V 5 bases and J 8 bases, with 12 bases left between them. The CDR3 has 13 residues. The germline V gene has CDR1 SEHNR and CDR2 FQNEAQ (reference sequence). Sequencing used immunoSEQ multiplex PCR; TCRdb keeps in-frame clones, though not all of them. The sample contains approximately 100,000 clones, roughly nine tenths of which appear only once. V and J are TRBV7-9 and TRBJ2-2; D remains unclear. This sequence was found in an adult in good health. The source material was peripheral blood, sampled on day 0 of MenACWY control vaccination. CDR3 loop: CASSPGQIGELFF. The CDR3, as DNA: TGTGCCAGCAGCCCGGGCCAAATAGGGGAGCTGTTTTTT.